This record covers a single T cell receptor beta chain. These data belong to a study of T cell responses to AZD1222 COVID-19 vaccine. Method: immunoSEQ multiplex PCR; TCRdb's copy keeps in-frame clones and lacks some. The table shows more than 150,000 clones, with approximately 94% occurring only once. V shed 7 bases and J shed 2 bases, with 17 bases lying between them. Germline V gene data show CDR1 as MNHEY and CDR2 as SVGAGI. The CDR3 runs to 15 residues. This receptor was taken from an adult in good health. Sequenced material: peripheral blood, taken on day 0 of AZD1222 vaccination. The gene calls are TRBV6-5 and TRBJ1-1; a possible D gene is TRBD1 (6 bases). The CDR3 region has the DNA TGTGCCAGCATACAGGGCCCCGTAGAAAACACTGAAGCTTTCTTT. Residues: CASIQGPVENTEAFF.